The 7 T cell receptor beta chains below were found in one sample sequenced in a study of T cell responses to AZD1222 COVID-19 vaccine. Profiled with immunoSEQ multiplex PCR; TCRdb holds only in-frame clones, not every one. In the table there are some 170,000 clones, more than 75% of which are singletons. This specimen was peripheral blood, taken 28 days after the second AZD1222 dose. The receptors derive from an adult who received the AZD1222 COVID-19 vaccine.

This clone was counted only a few times. The V call is TRBV5-5, the J call TRBJ1-1; no clear D. V was trimmed by 2 bases and J by 0 bases, leaving 20 bases between them. The CDR3 loop spans 18 amino acids. The germline V gene has CDR1 SGHKS and CDR2 YYEKEE (reference sequence). The CDR3 bases are TGTGCCAGCAGCTTAGCCTCCCCCGGATACGCCATGAACACTGAAGCTTTCTTT. This codes for CASSLASPGYAMNTEAFF.

The chain recombines TRBV5-1 with TRBJ1-4; 8 nucleotides align to TRBD1. Trimming cost V 1 base and J 6 bases; bases outside gene matches: 8. Germline V gene lookup returns CDR1 SGHRS and CDR2 YFSETQ. The CDR3 spans 16 residues. Written as DNA, the CDR3 is TGCGCCAGCAGCTTGTTTCCCTTACAGGGGGATGAAAAACTGTTTTTT. The encoded protein is CASSLFPLQGDEKLFF.

This chain uses TRBV3-1 (or the pseudogene TRBV3-2) with TRBJ2-1; 10 bases map to TRBD1. The CDR3 loop spans 15 amino acids. V was clipped by 7 bases and J by 6 bases; unmatched bases: 9. Germline V gene data show CDR1 as LGHDT and CDR2 as YNNKEL (reference sequence). CDR3 in amino acids: CASTGTGVVGNEQFF. For the CDR3, the DNA is TGTGCCAGCACCGGGACAGGGGTGGTCGGCAATGAGCAGTTCTTC.

The chain recombines TRBV10-3 with TRBJ2-7; D gene uncertain. From germline, CDR1 is ENHRY and CDR2 SYGVKD. Trimming left V 4 bases short and J 5 bases short, with 9 bases between. The CDR3 has 12 amino acids. The chain's CDR3 is CAISVGPNEQYF. CDR3 in DNA: TGTGCCATCAGTGTCGGGCCCAACGAGCAGTACTTC.

CDR3 DNA: TGCGCCAGCAGCGTCGGGACAGGGGGCTTGGAGACCCAGTACTTC. This translates into CASSVGTGGLETQYF. The chain recombines TRBV5-1 with TRBJ2-5, with 12 bases fitting TRBD1. Unmatched junction bases numbered 6, after V lost 4 bases and J lost 5 bases. From germline, CDR1 is SGHRS and CDR2 YFSETQ. CDR3 length equals 15 residues.

The rearrangement links TRBV12-3 or TRBV12-4 to TRBJ1-2; no definite D call. The CDR3 length is 12 residues. V lost 5 bases, J lost 8 bases, and 12 bases lay in between. The CDR3 sequence is CASSGQLEGYTF. CDR3 nucleotides: TGTGCCAGCAGTGGCCAACTAGAGGGCTACACCTTC.

V is TRBV11-2 and J is TRBJ2-7, with unresolved D. CDR1 and CDR2 from the germline V gene are SGHAT and FQNNGV. Trimming took 1 base from V and 3 from J, leaving 16 bases between them. The CDR3 extends over 16 amino acids. CDR3 sequence: CASSLAESNMLYEQYF. The CDR3 region has the DNA TGTGCCAGCAGCTTAGCGGAAAGTAATATGCTCTACGAGCAGTACTTC.